This T cell receptor beta chain derives from a study of T cells in Graves' hyperthyroidism and ophthalmopathy. Points on this clonotype: Its cognate antigen is unknown.

The CDR3 extends over 12 amino acids. J lost 4 bases, V lost 8 bases, and 3 bases had no gene match. Amplified TCR beta CDR3 regions derived from RNA transcripts. RT-PCR in the first round (using the HTBI primer set) targeted the TCR CDR3. Via MiXCR, TCRdb re-called the multiplex PCR reads, giving one row per CDR3 protein. The data contain 500,000 to 600,000 distinct CDR3 sequences, around 45% of them singletons. General study results and limits: Blood shared most expanded thyroid clonotypes above 0.001. Model predictions of ophthalmopathy came a median about six months before onset.

Absent ophthalmopathy progression within 18 months defined stable Graves' hyperthyroidism. Diagnosis rested on symptoms, serum thyroxine and TRAb, thyroid ultrasound, and orbital computed tomography. This TCR derives from a young woman with Graves' hyperthyroidism. The sample taken for sequencing was peripheral blood or thyroid tissue (not recorded which). V is TRBV12-3 or TRBV12-4 and J is TRBJ1-2, with 8 bases fitting TRBD1. The CDR3 loop is CASGDRTYGYTF. CDR3 nucleotide sequence: TGTGCCAGCGGGGACAGGACCTATGGCTACACCTTC.